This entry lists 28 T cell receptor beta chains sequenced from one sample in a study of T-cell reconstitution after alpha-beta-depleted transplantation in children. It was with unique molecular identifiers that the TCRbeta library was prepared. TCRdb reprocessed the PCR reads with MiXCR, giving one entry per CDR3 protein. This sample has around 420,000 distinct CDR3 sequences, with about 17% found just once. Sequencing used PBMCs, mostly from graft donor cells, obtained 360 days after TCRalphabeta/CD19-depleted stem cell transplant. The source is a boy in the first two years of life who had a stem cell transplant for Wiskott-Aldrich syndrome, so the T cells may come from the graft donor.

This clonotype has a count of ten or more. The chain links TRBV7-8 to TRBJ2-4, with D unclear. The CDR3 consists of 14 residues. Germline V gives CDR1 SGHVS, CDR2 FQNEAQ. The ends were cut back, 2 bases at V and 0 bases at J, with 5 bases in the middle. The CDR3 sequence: CASSLPLAKNIQYF. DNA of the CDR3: TGTGCCAGCAGCTTACCTTTAGCCAAAAACATTCAGTACTTC.

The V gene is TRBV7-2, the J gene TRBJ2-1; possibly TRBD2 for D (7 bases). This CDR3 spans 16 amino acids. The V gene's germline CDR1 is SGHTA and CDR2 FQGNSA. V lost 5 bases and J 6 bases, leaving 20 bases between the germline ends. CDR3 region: CASSERGGAKSNEQFF. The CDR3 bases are TGTGCCAGCAGCGAAAGGGGGGGGGCAAAATCCAATGAGCAGTTCTTC.

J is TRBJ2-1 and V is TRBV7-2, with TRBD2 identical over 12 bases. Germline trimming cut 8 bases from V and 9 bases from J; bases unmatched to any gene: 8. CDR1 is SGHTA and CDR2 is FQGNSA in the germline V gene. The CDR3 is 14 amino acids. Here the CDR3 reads CASRTSGAGGEQFF. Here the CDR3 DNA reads TGTGCCAGCCGGACTAGCGGGGCGGGAGGTGAGCAGTTCTTC.

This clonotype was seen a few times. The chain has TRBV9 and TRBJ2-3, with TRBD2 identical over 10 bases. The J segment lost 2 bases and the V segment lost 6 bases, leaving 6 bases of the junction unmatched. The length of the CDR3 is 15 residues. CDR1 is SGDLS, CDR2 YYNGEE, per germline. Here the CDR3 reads CASNGGLASTDTQYF. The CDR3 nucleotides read TGTGCCAGCAACGGGGGACTAGCGTCCACAGATACGCAGTATTTT.

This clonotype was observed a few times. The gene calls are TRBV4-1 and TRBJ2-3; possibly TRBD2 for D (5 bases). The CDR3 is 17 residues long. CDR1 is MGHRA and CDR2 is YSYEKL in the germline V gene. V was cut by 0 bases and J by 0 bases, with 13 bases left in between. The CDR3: CASSQDLRRYSTDTQYF. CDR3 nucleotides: TGCGCCAGCAGCCAAGATCTTAGGAGGTACAGCACAGATACGCAGTATTTT.

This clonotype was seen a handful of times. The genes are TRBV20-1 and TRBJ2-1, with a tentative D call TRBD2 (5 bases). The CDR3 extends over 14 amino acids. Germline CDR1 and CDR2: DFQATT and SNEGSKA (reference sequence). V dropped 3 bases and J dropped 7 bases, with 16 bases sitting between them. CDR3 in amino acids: CSASRTATANEQFF. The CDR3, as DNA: TGCAGTGCTAGCCGGACTGCCACCGCTAATGAGCAGTTCTTC.

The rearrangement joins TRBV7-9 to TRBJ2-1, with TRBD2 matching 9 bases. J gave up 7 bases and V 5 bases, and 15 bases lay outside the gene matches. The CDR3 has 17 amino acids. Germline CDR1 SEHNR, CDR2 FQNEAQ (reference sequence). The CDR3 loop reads CASSTVGTSSPMNEQFF. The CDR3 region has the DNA TGTGCCAGCAGCACCGTCGGGACTAGCAGCCCAATGAATGAGCAGTTCTTC.

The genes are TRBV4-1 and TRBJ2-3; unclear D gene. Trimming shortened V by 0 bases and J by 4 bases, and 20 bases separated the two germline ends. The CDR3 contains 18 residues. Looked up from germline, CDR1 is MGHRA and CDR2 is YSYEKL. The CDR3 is CASSQDPTASVGPDTQYF. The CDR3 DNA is TGCGCCAGCAGCCAAGATCCCACAGCCTCGGTCGGCCCAGATACGCAGTATTTT.

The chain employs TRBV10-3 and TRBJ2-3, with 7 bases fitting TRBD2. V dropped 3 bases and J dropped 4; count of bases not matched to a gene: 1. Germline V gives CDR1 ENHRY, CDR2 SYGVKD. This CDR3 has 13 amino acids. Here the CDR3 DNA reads TGTGCCATCAGTGACCGGGGGGCAGATACGCAGTATTTT. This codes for CAISDRGADTQYF.

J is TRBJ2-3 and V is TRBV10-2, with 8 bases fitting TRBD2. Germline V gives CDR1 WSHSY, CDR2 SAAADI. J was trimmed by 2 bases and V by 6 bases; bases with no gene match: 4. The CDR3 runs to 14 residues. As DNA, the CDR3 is TGCGCCAGCAGGATTAGCGGGACCACAGATACGCAGTATTTT. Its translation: CASRISGTTDTQYF.

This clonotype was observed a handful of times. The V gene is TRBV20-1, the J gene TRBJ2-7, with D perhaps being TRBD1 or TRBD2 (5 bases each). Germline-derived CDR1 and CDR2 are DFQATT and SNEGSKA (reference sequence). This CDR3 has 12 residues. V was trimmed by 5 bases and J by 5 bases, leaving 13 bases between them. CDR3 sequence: CSARRDGNEQYF. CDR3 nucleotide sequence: TGCAGTGCTCGAAGGGACGGAAACGAGCAGTACTTC.

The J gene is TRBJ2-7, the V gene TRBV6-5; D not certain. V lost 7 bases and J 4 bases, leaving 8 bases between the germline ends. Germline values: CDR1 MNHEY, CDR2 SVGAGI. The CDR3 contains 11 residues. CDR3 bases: TGTGCCAGCACCCTAGATTACGAGCAGTACTTC. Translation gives CASTLDYEQYF.

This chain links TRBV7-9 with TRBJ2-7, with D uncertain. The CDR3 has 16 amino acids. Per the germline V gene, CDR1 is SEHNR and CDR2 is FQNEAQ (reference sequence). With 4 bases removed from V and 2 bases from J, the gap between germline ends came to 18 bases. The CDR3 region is CASSYSKGLGTYEQYF. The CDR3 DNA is TGTGCCAGCAGCTACTCCAAGGGTTTAGGGACCTACGAGCAGTACTTC.

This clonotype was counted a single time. CDR3 DNA sequence: TGCAGTGCTAAAGTTAGTGGGAAGCGGGGGGGCGGAGGTGAGCAGTTCTTC. This sequence encodes CSAKVSGKRGGGGEQFF. This rearrangement joins TRBV20-1 to TRBJ2-1; 10 nucleotides agree with TRBD2. The CDR3 is 17 amino acids. Germline V gene lookup returns CDR1 DFQATT and CDR2 SNEGSKA (reference sequence). J lost 9 bases, V lost 4 bases, and 18 bases had no gene match.

The chain's CDR3 is CATKTGGGYTF. CDR3 nucleotides: TGTGCCACCAAGACAGGTGGTGGCTACACCTTC. The chain couples TRBV11-2 to TRBJ1-2; perhaps TRBD1 as D (6 bases). V gave up 10 bases and J gave up 7 bases, with 13 bases separating them. Germline V CDR1 and CDR2: SGHAT, FQNNGV. The CDR3 sequence is 11 residues long.

CDR3 nucleotide sequence: TGTGCCAGCAGCTTAGCGAGGATTGAGCAGTTCTTC. Its translation: CASSLARIEQFF. The J gene is TRBJ2-1, the V gene TRBV5-6; D is undetermined. CDR3 length: 12 amino acids. Trimming pared 2 bases from V and 9 bases from J, leaving 9 bases between. CDR1 SGHDT and CDR2 YYEEEE come from the germline V gene.

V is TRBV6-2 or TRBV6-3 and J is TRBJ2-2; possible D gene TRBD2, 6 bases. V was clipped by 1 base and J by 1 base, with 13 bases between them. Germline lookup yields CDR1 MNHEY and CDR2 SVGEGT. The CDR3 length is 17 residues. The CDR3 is CASSYLREARNTGELFF. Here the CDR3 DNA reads TGTGCCAGCAGTTACTTGAGGGAGGCGAGGAACACCGGGGAGCTGTTTTTT.

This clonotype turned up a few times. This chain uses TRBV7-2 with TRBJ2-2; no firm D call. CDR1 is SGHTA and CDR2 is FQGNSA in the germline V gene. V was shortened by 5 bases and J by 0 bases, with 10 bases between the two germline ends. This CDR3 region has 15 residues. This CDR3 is CASSRKPTNTGELFF. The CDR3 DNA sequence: TGTGCCAGCAGCCGGAAGCCAACGAACACCGGGGAGCTGTTTTTT.

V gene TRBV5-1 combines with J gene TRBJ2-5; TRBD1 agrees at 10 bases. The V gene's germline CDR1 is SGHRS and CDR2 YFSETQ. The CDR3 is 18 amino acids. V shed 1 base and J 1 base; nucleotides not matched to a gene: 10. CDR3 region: CASSLIDRGRFFQETQYF. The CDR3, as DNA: TGCGCCAGCAGCTTGATCGACAGGGGGCGATTTTTCCAAGAGACCCAGTACTTC.

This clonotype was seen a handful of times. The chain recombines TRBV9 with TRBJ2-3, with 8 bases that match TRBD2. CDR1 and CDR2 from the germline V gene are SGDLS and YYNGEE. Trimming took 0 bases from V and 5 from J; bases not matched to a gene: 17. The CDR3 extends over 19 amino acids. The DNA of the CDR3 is TGTGCCAGCAGCGTAGCTTCATGGGCTAGCGGGCCTCTAGGAGATACGCAGTATTTT. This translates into CASSVASWASGPLGDTQYF.

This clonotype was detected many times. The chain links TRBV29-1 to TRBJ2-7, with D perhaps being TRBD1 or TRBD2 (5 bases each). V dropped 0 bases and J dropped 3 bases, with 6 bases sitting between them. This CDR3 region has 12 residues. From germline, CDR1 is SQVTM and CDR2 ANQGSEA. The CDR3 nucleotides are TGCAGCGTTGAAGATGGGGGCTACGAGCAGTACTTC. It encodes CSVEDGGYEQYF.

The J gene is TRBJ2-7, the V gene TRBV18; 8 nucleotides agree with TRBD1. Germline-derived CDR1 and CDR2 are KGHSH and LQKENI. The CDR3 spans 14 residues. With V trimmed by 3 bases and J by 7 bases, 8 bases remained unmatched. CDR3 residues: CASSPSGTGREQYF. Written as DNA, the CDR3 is TGTGCCAGCTCACCTTCCGGGACAGGTAGGGAGCAGTACTTC.

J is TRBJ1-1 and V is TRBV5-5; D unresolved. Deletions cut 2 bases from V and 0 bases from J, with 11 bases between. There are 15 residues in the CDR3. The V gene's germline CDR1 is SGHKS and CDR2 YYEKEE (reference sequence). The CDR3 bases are TGTGCCAGCAGCTTTCGGGAGCCCATGAACACTGAAGCTTTCTTT. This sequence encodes CASSFREPMNTEAFF. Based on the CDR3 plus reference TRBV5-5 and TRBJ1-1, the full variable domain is DAGVTQSPTHLIKTRGQQVTLRCSPISGHKSVSWYQQVLGQGPQFIFQYYEKEERGRGNFPDRFSARQFPNYSSELNVNALLLGDSALYLCASSFREPMNTEAFFGQGTRLTVV.

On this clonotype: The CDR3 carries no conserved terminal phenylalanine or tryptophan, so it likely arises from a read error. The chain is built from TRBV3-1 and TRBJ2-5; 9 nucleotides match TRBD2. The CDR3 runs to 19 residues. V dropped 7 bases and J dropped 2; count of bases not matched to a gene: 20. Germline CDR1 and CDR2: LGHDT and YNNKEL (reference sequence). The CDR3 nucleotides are TGTGCCAGCACCCAGGTGGCTAGCGGGGCTATCCCCCGACAAGAGACCCAGTACTAC. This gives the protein CASTQVASGAIPRQETQYY.

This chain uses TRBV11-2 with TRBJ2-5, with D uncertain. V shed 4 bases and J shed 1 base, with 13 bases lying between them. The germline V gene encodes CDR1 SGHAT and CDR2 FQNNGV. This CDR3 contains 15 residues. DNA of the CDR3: TGTGCCAGCAGCTCCTTTAGGACCGTCCAAGAGACCCAGTACTTC. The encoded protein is CASSSFRTVQETQYF.

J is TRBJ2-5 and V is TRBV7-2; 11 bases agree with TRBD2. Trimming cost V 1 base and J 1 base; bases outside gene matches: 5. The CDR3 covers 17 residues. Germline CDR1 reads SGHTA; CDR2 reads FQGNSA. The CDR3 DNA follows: TGTGCCAGCAGCTTAGTACGACTAGCGGGATCCCAAGAGACCCAGTACTTC. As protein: CASSLVRLAGSQETQYF.

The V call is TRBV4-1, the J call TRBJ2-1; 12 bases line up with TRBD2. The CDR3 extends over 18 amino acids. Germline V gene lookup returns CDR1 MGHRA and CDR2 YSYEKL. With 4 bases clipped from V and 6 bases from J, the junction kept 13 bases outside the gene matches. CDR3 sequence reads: CASSRSTPLAGGFNEQFF. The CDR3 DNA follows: TGCGCCAGCAGCCGTTCGACCCCACTAGCGGGAGGTTTCAATGAGCAGTTCTTC.

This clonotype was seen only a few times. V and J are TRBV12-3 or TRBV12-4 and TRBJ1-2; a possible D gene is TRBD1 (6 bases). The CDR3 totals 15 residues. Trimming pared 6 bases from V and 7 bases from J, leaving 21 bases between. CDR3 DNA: TGTGCCAGCAGCAAGAACCCCAGGGGTTTAGGTGGCTACACCTTC. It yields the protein CASSKNPRGLGGYTF.